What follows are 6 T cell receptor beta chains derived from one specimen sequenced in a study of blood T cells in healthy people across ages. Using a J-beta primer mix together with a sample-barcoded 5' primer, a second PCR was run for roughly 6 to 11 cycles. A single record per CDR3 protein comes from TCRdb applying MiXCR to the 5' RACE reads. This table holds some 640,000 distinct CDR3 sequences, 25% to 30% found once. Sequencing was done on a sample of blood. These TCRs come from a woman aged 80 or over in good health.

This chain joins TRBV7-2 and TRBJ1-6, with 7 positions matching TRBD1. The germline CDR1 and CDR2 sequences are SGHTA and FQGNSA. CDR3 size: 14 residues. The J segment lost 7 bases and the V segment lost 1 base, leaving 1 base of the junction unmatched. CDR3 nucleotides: TGTGCCAGCAGCTTAGAGACAGGGAATTCACCCCTCCACTTT. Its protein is CASSLETGNSPLHF.

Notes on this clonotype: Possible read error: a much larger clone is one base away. The CDR3: CASSSSLLEQYF. The CDR3 DNA reads as TGTGCCAGCAGCTCGTCTCTACTAGAGCAGTACTTC. The chain recombines TRBV7-9 with TRBJ2-5; tentative D call: TRBD2 (5 bases). Germline V gene data show CDR1 as SEHNR and CDR2 as FQNEAQ (reference sequence). The germline V and J ends were trimmed by 4 bases and 11 bases, with 14 bases remaining between them. The CDR3 contains 12 residues.

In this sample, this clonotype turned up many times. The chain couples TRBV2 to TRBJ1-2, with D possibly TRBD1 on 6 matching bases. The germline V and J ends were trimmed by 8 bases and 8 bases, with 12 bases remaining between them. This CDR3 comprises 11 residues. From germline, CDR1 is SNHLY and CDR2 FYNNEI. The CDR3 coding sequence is TGTGCCAGCGGAGGGGGACAAGGCTACACCTTC. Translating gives CASGGGQGYTF.

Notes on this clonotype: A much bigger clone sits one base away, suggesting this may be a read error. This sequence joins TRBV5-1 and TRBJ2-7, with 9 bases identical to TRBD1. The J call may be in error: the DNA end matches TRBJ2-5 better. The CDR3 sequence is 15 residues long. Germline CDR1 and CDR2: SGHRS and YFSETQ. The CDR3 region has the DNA TGCGTCAGCAGCTTGGTACAGGGGGCGAAGGAGACCCAGTACTTC. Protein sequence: CVSSLVQGAKETQYF.

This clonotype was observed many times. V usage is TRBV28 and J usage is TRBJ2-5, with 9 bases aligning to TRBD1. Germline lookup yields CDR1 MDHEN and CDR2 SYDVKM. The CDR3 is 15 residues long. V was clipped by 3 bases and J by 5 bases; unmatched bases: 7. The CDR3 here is CASSLPGQGGETQYF. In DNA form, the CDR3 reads TGTGCCAGCAGTTTGCCGGGACAGGGAGGGGAGACCCAGTACTTC.

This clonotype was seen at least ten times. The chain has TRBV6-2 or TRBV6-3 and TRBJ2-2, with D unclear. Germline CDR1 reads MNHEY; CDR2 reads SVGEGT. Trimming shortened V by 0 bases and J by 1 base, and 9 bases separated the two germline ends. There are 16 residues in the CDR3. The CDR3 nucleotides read TGTGCCAGCAGTTACTCGGTAGGGATGAACACCGGGGAGCTGTTTTTT. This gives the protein CASSYSVGMNTGELFF.